This TCR beta chain emerged from a study of cytomegalovirus exposure and HLA in healthy donors. General study findings and limits: Excluded were some V segments that proved indistinguishable, including TRBV6-2 and TRBV6-3.

The primer mix had 60 Vbeta and 13 Jbeta primers. Sequenced by immunoSEQ multiplex PCR; TCRdb stores in-frame clones only, minus some. This table has some 85,000 clones, over 60% appearing once. The CDR3 consists of 13 residues. Deletions cut 3 bases from V and 4 bases from J, with 9 bases between. CDR1 MDHEN and CDR2 SYDVKM come from the germline V gene. Comment on this clone: Antigen unknown.

The source is a man aged 30-40 years in good health and CMV-seronegative. The rearrangement uses TRBV28 and TRBJ1-1, with unresolved D. Sequencing used PBMCs. CDR3 sequence (DNA): TGTGCCAGCAGTTTCTCTCCCCTCACTGAAGCTTTCTTT. Its protein product is CASSFSPLTEAFF.